A selection of T cell receptor beta chains follows, all from one sample in a study of blood T cells in healthy people across ages. TCRdb independently ran MiXCR on the 5' RACE reads; one entry per CDR3 protein. The sample has more than 1,000,000 distinct CDR3 sequences; 20% to 25% are singletons. This sample was also put to use in a study of T cells of mothers and their children.

The specimen was blood. Receptors originate from a girl aged 2 to 10 in good health. CDR3s include the opening cysteine and the closing phenylalanine or tryptophan. The D gene is left open where the match is weak. The size field is filled for only some rows; it gives once, few, many or a size class.

size	V	D	J	DNA	CDR3
NA	TRBV10-1	NA	TRBJ2-3	TGCGCCAGCAGTGAATCTCGACGGGGCGCAGATACGCAGTATTTT	CASSESRRGADTQYF
NA	TRBV5-1	NA	TRBJ2-2	TGCGCCAGCAGCTTGGTACGGTCGAACACCGGGGAGCTGTTTTTT	CASSLVRSNTGELFF
once	TRBV20-1	TRBD2	TRBJ2-7	TGCAGTGCTGAAGGCGGGGGGGCCTCCTACGAGCAGTACTTC	CSAEGGGASYEQYF
few	TRBV5-1	NA	TRBJ1-3	TGCGCCAGCAGTTTGGTTATACCCAACTCTGGAAACACCATATATTTT	CASSLVIPNSGNTIYF
NA	TRBV7-2	TRBD2	TRBJ2-1	TGTGCCAGCAGCGTTCAGCGGGGGGGCCTTTATGAGCAGTTCTTC	CASSVQRGGLYEQFF
NA	TRBV6-6	NA	TRBJ2-5	TGTGCCAGCAGTTACGTCAGTCGAGCCTCGGAGACCCAGTACTTC	CASSYVSRASETQYF
NA	TRBV20-1	NA	TRBJ1-2	TGCAGTGCTAGAGATATGGACAGTTATGGCTACACCTTC	CSARDMDSYGYTF
few	TRBV20-1	NA	TRBJ2-1	TGCAGTGCTCCGAGAGGTCCCATCAATGAGCAGTTCTTC	CSAPRGPINEQFF
few	TRBV5-1	NA	TRBJ2-6	TGCGCCAGCAGCTTGAGGTTTCAGGACCTCCCACCTACTGGGGCCAACGTCCTGACTTTC	CASSLRFQDLPPTGANVLTF
NA	TRBV28	NA	TRBJ2-4	TGTGCCAGCAGTTTTGATACTCTACTAGCCAAAAACATTCAGTACTTC	CASSFDTLLAKNIQYF
NA	TRBV7-9	NA	TRBJ1-2	TGTGCCAGCAGCTTCAGCAGGGAGGGTGGAGAAGGCTACACCTTC	CASSFSREGGEGYTF
NA	TRBV7-3	NA	TRBJ2-5	TGTGCCAGCAGCTTGGGTGGCGGGGGCACACAAGAGACCCAGTACTTC	CASSLGGGGTQETQYF
few	TRBV11-3	NA	TRBJ1-1	TGTGCCAGCAGCTTAGATGGGGCTGAAGCTTTCTTT	CASSLDGAEAFF
NA	TRBV7-2	NA	TRBJ2-5	TGTGCCAGCAGCTTAGGAGGGGAGAAGTTCTTC	CASSLGGEKFF
few	TRBV28	NA	TRBJ1-1	TGTGCCAGCCGGTTTTCCGGGACAAATGGTTTCTTT	CASRFSGTNGFF
NA	TRBV18	TRBD2	TRBJ2-1	TGTGCCAGCTCACACCTTCAGCGGGAGCGTGATGAGCAGTTCTTC	CASSHLQRERDEQFF
few	TRBV24-1	NA	TRBJ1-4	TGTGCCACCAGTGATGGCAGGAATGAAAAACTGTTTTTT	CATSDGRNEKLFF
NA	TRBV10-3	NA	TRBJ1-1	TGTGCCATCATGGAGGGGCTATTGGGGACTGAAGCTTTCTTT	CAIMEGLLGTEAFF
NA	TRBV20-1	NA	TRBJ2-7	TGCAGTGCTAGAGATCCTATTGGCTCCCCCGAAGTTTACGAGCAGTACTTC	CSARDPIGSPEVYEQYF
NA	TRBV27	TRBD1	TRBJ1-2	TGTGCCAGCAGTTACGGGACAGGACGATATGGCTACACCTTC	CASSYGTGRYGYTF
NA	TRBV10-3	TRBD1	TRBJ1-5	TGTGCCATCAGTGAGTCGGACAGGGGAGAGCAGCCCCAGCATTTT	CAISESDRGEQPQHF
few	TRBV9	NA	TRBJ1-3	TGTGCCAGCAGCGCAACCAGGGCTTATGGAAACACCATATATTTT	CASSATRAYGNTIYF
few	TRBV13	NA	TRBJ2-5	TGTGCCAGCAGCTCTCTACTGGTGAATCGAGAGACCCAGTACTTC	CASSSLLVNRETQYF
NA	TRBV7-2	TRBD1	TRBJ2-7	TGTGCCAGCAGCGACCTCACCGGGGACAGACCCTACGAGCAGTACTTC	CASSDLTGDRPYEQYF
NA	TRBV5-1	TRBD1	TRBJ2-7	TGCGCCAGCAGCTTGGATCTGAGTTGGACAGGGGTCACCAACTACGAGCAGTACTTC	CASSLDLSWTGVTNYEQYF
NA	TRBV29-1	TRBD1	TRBJ1-1	TGCAGCTCACGGACAGGGAACACTGAAGCTTTCTTT	CSSRTGNTEAFF
NA	TRBV11-2	NA	TRBJ2-5	TGTGCCTGCAGCTCACAAGAGACCCAGTACTTC	CACSSQETQYF
NA	TRBV29-1	TRBD2	TRBJ2-5	TGCAGCGTGCCCTCCGCGGGAGGGCCGGGGCAGTACTTC	CSVPSAGGPGQYF
few	TRBV29-1	NA	TRBJ2-6	TGCAGCGCGTTTGGTGGGGCCAACGTCCTGACTTTC	CSAFGGANVLTF
NA	TRBV28	TRBD2	TRBJ2-3	TGTGCCAGCAGTTTATTGCTTGGACTAGCGGGAGAAGAATCAGATACGCAGTATTTT	CASSLLLGLAGEESDTQYF
NA	TRBV27	NA	TRBJ2-5	TGTGCCAGCAGTTTCAACAGGGCCCCTACCCAAGAGACCCAGTACTTC	CASSFNRAPTQETQYF
NA	TRBV28	TRBD2	TRBJ2-3	TGTGCCAGCAGTTACGCGGGAGGAGGCCCAGATACGCAGTATTTT	CASSYAGGGPDTQYF
NA	TRBV13	NA	TRBJ1-1	TGTGCCAGCAGTATCGGGGGTGAACTGGGAGCTTTCTTT	CASSIGGELGAFF
few	TRBV6-1	NA	TRBJ2-7	TGTGCCAGCAGCATCCTTCGACAGGACCTCTCCTACGAGCAGTACTTC	CASSILRQDLSYEQYF
NA	TRBV20-1	NA	TRBJ2-2	TGCAGTGCTAGAGGGGAAACCGGGGAGCTGTTTTTT	CSARGETGELFF